Sequencing of this TCR beta chain was carried out in a study of graft-versus-host responses after intestinal transplantation. Trimming cost V 1 base and J 2 bases, with 12 bases left between them. The germline V gene has CDR1 SEHNR and CDR2 FQNEAQ (reference sequence). This CDR3 has 16 amino acids. Worth noting for this clone: The antigen is not known.

Method: immunoSEQ multiplex PCR; TCRdb's copy keeps in-frame clones and lacks some. This table holds about 85,000 clones, around 80% found once. Sequenced here: unstimulated CD4+ T cells sorted from spleen or lymph node cells, sampled before intestinal transplant. The J gene is TRBJ1-5, the V gene TRBV7-9; D call uncertain. The sequence was collected from a human donor who received an intestinal transplant. The CDR3: CASSLDGSRGNQPQHF. CDR3 sequence (DNA): TGTGCCAGCAGCTTAGATGGCTCCCGGGGCAATCAGCCCCAGCATTTT.